This TCR beta chain originates from a study of T cells after yellow fever vaccination. Study-level findings and limits: There was a possibility that FACS-sorted repertoires contained abundant clonotypes contaminating from the bulk population. The study re-detected most primary-vaccination clones after the booster (roughly 96% CD4, roughly 88% CD8). Weaker, the secondary response had a peak occurring faster, on day 5 versus 15.

The V gene's germline CDR1 is SQVTM and CDR2 ANQGSEA. V was pared by 4 bases and J by 7 bases, with 11 bases between. This CDR3 has 12 residues. This clonotype turned up a few times. Its antigen is as yet unknown. The 5'RACE template-switching step produced TCR cDNA and added a universal primer site and UMIs. In TCRdb, the 5' RACE reads were re-called with MiXCR into one record per CDR3 protein. The sample contains around 350,000 distinct CDR3 sequences, around 6.5% of which appear only once. The clonotype was recovered from a man aged 25-45 years who received the YFV17D yellow fever vaccine. The chain uses TRBV29-1 and TRBJ2-1; D might be TRBD2 (6 bases). This sample comprised PBMCs, obtained 5 days after the yellow fever booster vaccination. The CDR3 region has the DNA TGCAGCGTTGGAGGAGGAGGGAATGAGCAGTTCTTC. Translation: CSVGGGGNEQFF.